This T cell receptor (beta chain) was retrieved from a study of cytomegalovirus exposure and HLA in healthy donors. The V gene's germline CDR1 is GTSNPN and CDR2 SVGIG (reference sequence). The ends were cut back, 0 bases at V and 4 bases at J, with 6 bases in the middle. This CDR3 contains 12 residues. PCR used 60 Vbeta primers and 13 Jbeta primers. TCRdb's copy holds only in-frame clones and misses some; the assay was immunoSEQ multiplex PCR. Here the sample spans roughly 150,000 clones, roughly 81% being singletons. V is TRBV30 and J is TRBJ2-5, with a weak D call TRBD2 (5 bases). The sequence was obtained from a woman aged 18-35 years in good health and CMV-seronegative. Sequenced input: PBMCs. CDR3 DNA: TGTGCCTGGAGTGTACTAGGAGAGACCCAGTACTTC. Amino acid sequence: CAWSVLGETQYF.